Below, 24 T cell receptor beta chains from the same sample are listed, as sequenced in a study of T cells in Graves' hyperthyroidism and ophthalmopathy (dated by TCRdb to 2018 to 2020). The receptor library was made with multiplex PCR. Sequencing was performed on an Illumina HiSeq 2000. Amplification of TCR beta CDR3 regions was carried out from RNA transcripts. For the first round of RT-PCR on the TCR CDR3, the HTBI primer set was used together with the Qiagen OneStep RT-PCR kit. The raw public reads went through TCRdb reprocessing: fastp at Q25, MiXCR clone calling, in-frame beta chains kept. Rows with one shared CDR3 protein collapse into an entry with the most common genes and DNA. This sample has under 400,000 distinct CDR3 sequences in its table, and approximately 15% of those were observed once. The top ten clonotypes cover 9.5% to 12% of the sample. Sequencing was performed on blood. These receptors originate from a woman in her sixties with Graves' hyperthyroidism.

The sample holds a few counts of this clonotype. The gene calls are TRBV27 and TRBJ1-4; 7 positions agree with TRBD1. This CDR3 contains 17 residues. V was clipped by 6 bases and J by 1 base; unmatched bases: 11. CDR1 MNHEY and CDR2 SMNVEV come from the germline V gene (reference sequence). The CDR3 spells CASRRTGGGLTNEKLFF. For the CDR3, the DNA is TGTGCCAGCAGGCGGACAGGTGGGGGGTTAACTAATGAAAAACTGTTTTTT.

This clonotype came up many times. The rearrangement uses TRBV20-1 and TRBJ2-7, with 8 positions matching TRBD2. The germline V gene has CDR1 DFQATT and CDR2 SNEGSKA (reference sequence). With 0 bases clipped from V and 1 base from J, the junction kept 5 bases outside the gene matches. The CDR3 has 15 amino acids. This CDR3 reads CSARDPGTRSYEQYF. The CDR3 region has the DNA TGCAGTGCTAGAGATCCCGGGACTAGGTCCTACGAGCAGTACTTC.

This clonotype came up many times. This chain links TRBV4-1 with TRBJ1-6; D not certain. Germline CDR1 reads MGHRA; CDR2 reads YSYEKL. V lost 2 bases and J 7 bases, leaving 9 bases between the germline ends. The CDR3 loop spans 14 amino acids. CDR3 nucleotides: TGCGCCAGCAGCCAACCGGGGAACAATTCACCCCTCCACTTT. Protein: CASSQPGNNSPLHF.

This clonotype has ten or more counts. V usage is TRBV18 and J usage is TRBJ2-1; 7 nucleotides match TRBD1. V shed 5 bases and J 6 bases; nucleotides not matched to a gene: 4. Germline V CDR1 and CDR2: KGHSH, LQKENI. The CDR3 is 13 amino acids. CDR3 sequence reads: CASSSGTVNEQFF. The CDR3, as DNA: TGTGCCAGCTCATCCGGGACAGTCAATGAGCAGTTCTTC. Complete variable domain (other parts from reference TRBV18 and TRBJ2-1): NAGVMQNPRHLVRRRGQEARLRCSPMKGHSHVYWYRQLPEEGLKFMVYLQKENIIDESGMPKERFSAEFPKEGPSILRIQQVVRGDSAAYFCASSSGTVNEQFFGPGTRLTVL.

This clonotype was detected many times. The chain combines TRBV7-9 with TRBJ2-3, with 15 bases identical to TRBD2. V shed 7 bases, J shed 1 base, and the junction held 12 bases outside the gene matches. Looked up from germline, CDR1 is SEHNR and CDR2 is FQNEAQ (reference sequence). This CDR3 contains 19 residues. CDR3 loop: CASTILRTSGRVGTDTQYF. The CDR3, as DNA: TGTGCCAGCACCATTCTGCGGACTAGCGGGAGGGTGGGCACAGATACGCAGTATTTT.

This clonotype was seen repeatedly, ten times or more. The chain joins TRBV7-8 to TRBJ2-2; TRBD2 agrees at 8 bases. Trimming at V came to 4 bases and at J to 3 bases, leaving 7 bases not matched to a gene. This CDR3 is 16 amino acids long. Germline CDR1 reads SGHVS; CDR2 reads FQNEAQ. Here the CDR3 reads CASSYTPGGDTGELFF. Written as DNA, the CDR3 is TGTGCCAGCAGCTACACACCGGGGGGGGACACCGGGGAGCTGTTTTTT.

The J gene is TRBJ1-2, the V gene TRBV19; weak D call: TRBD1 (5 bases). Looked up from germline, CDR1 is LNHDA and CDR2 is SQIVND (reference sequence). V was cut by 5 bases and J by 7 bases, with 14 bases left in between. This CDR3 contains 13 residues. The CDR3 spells CASSPRQSAGYTF. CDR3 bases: TGTGCCAGTAGTCCGCGACAGTCCGCTGGCTACACCTTC.

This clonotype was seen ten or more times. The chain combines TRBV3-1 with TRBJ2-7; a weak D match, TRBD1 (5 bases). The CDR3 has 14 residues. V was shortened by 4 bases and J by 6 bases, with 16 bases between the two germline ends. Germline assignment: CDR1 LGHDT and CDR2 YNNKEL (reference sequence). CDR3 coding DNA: TGTGCCAGCAGCCCGCGGACACTGAATGGCGAGCAGTACTTC. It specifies CASSPRTLNGEQYF.

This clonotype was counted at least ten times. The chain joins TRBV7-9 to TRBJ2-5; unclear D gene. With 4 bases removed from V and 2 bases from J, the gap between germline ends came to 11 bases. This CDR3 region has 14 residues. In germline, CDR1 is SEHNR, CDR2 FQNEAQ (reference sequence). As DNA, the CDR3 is TGTGCCAGCAGCTCCTGGACGGTGCAAGAGACCCAGTACTTC. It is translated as CASSSWTVQETQYF. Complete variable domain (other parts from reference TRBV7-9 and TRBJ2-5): DTGVSQNPRHKITKRGQNVTFRCDPISEHNRLYWYRQTLGQGPEFLTYFQNEAQLEKSRLLSDRFSAERPKGSFSTLEIQRTEQGDSAMYLCASSSWTVQETQYFGPGTRLLVL.

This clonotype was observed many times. The CDR3 region has the DNA TGTGCCAGCAGCCTATATAAGGATCAGCCCCAGCATTTT. Translation: CASSLYKDQPQHF. The genes are TRBV7-3 and TRBJ1-5; D uncertain. V was shortened by 5 bases and J by 5 bases, with 10 bases between the two germline ends. CDR3 length equals 13 residues. Germline V CDR1 and CDR2: SGHTA, FQGTGA.

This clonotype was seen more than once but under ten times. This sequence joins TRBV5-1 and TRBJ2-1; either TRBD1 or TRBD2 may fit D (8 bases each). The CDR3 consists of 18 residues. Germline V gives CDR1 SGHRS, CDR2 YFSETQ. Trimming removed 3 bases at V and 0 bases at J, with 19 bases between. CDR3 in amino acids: CASSYRGSLAGSYNEQFF. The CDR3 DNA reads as TGCGCCAGCAGCTACAGGGGGTCCCTAGCGGGCTCCTACAATGAGCAGTTCTTC.

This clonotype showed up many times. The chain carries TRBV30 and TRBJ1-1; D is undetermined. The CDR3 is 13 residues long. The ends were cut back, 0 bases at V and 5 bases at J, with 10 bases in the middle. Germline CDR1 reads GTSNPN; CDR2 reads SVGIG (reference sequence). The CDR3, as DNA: TGTGCCTGGAGTGTACTTGGGTCGACTGAAGCTTTCTTT. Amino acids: CAWSVLGSTEAFF. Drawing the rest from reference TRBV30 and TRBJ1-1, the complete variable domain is SQTIHQWPATLVQPVGSPLSLECTVEGTSNPNLYWYRQAAGRGLQLLFYSVGIGQISSEVPQNLSASRPQDRQFILSSKKLLLSDSGFYLCAWSVLGSTEAFFGQGTRLTVV.

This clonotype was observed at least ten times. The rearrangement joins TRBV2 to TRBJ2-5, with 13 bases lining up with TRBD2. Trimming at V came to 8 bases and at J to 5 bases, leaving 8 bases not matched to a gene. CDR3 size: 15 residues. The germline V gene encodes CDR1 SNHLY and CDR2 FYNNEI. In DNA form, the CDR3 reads TGTGCCAGCCGGGGACTAGCGGGATTTCAGGAGACCCAGTACTTC. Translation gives CASRGLAGFQETQYF.

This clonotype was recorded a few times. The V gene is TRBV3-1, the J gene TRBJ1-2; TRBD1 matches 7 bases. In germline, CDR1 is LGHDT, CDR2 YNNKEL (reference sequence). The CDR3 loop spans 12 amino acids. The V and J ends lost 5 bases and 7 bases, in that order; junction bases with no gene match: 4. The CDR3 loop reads CASSTQGSGYTF. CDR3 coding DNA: TGTGCCAGCAGCACACAGGGGAGTGGCTACACCTTC. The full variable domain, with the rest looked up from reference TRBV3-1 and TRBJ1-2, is DTAVSQTPKYLVTQMGNDKSIKCEQNLGHDTMYWYKQDSKKFLKIMFSYNNKELIINETVPNRFSPKSPDKAHLNLHINSLELGDSAVYFCASSTQGSGYTFGSGTRLTVV.

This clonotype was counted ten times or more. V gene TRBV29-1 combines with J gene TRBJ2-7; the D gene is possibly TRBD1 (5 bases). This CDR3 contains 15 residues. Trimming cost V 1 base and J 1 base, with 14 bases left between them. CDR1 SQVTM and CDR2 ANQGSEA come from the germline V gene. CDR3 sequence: CSVEGTSQDSYEQYF. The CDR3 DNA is TGCAGCGTTGAAGGGACGTCACAGGATTCCTACGAGCAGTACTTC.

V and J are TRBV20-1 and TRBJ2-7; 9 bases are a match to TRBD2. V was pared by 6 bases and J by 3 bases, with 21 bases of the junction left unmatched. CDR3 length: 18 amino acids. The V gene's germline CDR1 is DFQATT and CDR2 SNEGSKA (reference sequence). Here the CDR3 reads CSARGRAFFRGALYEQYF. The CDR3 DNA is TGCAGTGCACGCGGGAGGGCCTTTTTTCGGGGTGCTCTCTACGAGCAGTACTTC.

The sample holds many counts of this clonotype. The CDR3 loop reads CSTRTSFHNEQFF. Here the CDR3 DNA reads TGCAGCACCCGGACTAGCTTCCACAATGAGCAGTTCTTC. V gene TRBV20-1 combines with J gene TRBJ2-1, with 8 bases lining up with TRBD2. The CDR3 loop spans 13 amino acids. CDR1 is DFQATT and CDR2 is SNEGSKA in the germline V gene (reference sequence).

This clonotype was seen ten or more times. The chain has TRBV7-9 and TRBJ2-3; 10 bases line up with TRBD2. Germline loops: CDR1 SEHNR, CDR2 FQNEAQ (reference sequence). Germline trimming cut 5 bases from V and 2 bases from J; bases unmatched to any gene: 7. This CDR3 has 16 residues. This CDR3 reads CASSITTSGTTDTQYF. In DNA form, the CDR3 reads TGTGCCAGCAGCATAACTACTAGCGGGACCACAGATACGCAGTATTTT.

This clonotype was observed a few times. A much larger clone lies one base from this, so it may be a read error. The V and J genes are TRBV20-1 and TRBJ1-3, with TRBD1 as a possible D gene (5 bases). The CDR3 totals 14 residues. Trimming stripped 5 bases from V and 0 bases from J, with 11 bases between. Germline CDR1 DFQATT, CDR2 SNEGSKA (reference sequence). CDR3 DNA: TGCAGTGCTGGGGGATACGGCTCTGGAAACACCATATATTTT. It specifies CSAGGYGSGNTIYF.

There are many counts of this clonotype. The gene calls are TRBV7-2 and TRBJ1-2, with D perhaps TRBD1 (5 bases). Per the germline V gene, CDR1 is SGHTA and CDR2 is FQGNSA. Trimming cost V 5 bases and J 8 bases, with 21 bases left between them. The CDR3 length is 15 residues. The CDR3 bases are TGTGCCAGCAGCAGGTCGGATGCAGGGAATAGGGGCTACACCTTC. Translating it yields CASSRSDAGNRGYTF.

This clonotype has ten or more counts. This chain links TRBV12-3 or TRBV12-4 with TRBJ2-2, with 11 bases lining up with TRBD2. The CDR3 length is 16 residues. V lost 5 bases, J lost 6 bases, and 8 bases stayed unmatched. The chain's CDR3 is CASSPTSGSTPGELFF. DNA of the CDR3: TGTGCCAGCAGTCCCACTAGCGGGAGTACCCCCGGGGAGCTGTTTTTT.

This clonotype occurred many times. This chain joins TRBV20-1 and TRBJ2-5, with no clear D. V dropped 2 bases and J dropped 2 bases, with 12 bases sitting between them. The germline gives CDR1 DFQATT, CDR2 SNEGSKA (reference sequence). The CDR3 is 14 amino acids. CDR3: CSARPTANQETQYF. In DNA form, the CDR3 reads TGCAGTGCTAGACCGACGGCGAATCAAGAGACCCAGTACTTC.

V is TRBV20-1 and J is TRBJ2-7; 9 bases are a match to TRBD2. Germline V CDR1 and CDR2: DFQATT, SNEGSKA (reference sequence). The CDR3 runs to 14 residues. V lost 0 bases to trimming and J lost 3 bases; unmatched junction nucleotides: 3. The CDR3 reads CSARDSGSIYEQYF. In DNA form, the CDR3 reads TGCAGTGCTAGAGATAGCGGGAGTATCTACGAGCAGTACTTC.

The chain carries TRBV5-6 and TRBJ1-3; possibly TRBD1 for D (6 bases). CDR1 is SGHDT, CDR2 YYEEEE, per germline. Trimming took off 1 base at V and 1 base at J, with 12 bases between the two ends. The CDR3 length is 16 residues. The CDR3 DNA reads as TGTGCCAGCAGCTTGTCAGGGACAAGGTCTGGAAACACCATATATTTT. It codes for CASSLSGTRSGNTIYF.